Below, 27 T cell receptor beta chains from the same sample are listed, as sequenced in a study of response to subunit inactivated influenza vaccine. In TCRdb, the RT-PCR reads were re-called with MiXCR into one record per CDR3 protein. Of 300,000 to 350,000 distinct CDR3 sequences listed, 21% are singletons. The sample was PBMCs from blood, taken approximately 20 months after vaccination. The receptors stem from a man aged 50 to 75 who received an inactivated influenza vaccine.

The V gene is TRBV6-2 or TRBV6-3, the J gene TRBJ2-1; 7 nucleotides match TRBD2. V trimming: 6 bases; J trimming: 7 bases; junction bases outside the gene matches: 9. The germline V gene encodes CDR1 MNHEY and CDR2 SVGEGT. This CDR3 region has 14 residues. The CDR3 region has the DNA TGTGCCAGCAGCTCAAACCTAGCGGCTAATGAGCAGTTCTTC. Encoded protein: CASSSNLAANEQFF.

The chain carries TRBV27 and TRBJ1-6; no reliable D call. Per germline, CDR1 MNHEY and CDR2 SMNVEV (reference sequence). The CDR3 has 12 residues. Trimming stripped 1 base from V and 10 bases from J, with 5 bases between. Here the CDR3 DNA reads TGTGCCAGCAGTTTATTGCCATCACCCCTCCACTTT. Protein: CASSLLPSPLHF.

This clonotype was counted a few times. The chain employs TRBV6-1 and TRBJ1-2; D is uncertain. This CDR3 spans 15 amino acids. Germline V gene data show CDR1 as MNHNS and CDR2 as SASEGT. V was shortened by 5 bases and J by 2 bases, with 15 bases between the two germline ends. CDR3 region: CASSRWEIPNYGYTF. DNA of the CDR3: TGTGCCAGCAGTCGGTGGGAGATCCCAAACTATGGCTACACCTTC.

J is TRBJ1-5 and V is TRBV19; a possible D gene is TRBD1 (6 bases). Per germline, CDR1 LNHDA and CDR2 SQIVND (reference sequence). V lost 8 bases and J lost 0, with 17 bases in between. The CDR3 extends over 16 amino acids. The DNA for the CDR3 is TGTGCCAGTCGTCTAGGGGGGCGGGCTAGCAATCAGCCCCAGCATTTT. As protein: CASRLGGRASNQPQHF.

The chain uses TRBV4-3 and TRBJ1-4; D uncertain. Between the trimmed V and J ends, which lost 0 bases and 5 bases, there was a span of 10 bases. The CDR3 has 15 amino acids. Germline lookup yields CDR1 LGHNA and CDR2 YSLEER. CDR3 DNA sequence: TGCGCCAGCAGCCAAGAAAACAGACTCAATGAAAAACTGTTTTTT. Its translation: CASSQENRLNEKLFF.

This clonotype was seen ten or more times. The chain is built from TRBV28 and TRBJ1-2; the D gene is possibly TRBD1 (6 bases). The CDR3 extends over 14 amino acids. With 7 bases removed from V and 0 bases from J, the gap between germline ends came to 12 bases. CDR1 and CDR2 from the germline V gene are MDHEN and SYDVKM. CDR3 region: CASIQGRANYGYTF. CDR3 nucleotide sequence: TGTGCCAGCATTCAGGGGAGGGCTAACTATGGCTACACCTTC.

This clonotype was detected only a few times. The V gene is TRBV20-1, the J gene TRBJ2-3; D may be TRBD1 (6 bases). Looked up from germline, CDR1 is DFQATT and CDR2 is SNEGSKA (reference sequence). Trimming took 6 bases from V and 1 from J, leaving 20 bases between them. The CDR3 contains 16 residues. Written as DNA, the CDR3 is TGCAGTGCAACCAGTGTGGGTCAGGGGCGCACAGATACGCAGTATTTT. As protein: CSATSVGQGRTDTQYF.

This chain joins TRBV10-3 and TRBJ2-3, with D tentatively TRBD1 (6 bases). From germline, CDR1 is ENHRY and CDR2 SYGVKD. Trimming cost V 4 bases and J 4 bases, with 15 bases left between them. This CDR3 region has 15 residues. CDR3 nucleotides: TGTGCCATCAGTGGGGTCAGGGGCAATGCAGATACGCAGTATTTT. It codes for CAISGVRGNADTQYF.

This clonotype was detected only a few times. The V call is TRBV28, the J call TRBJ2-5; 8 bases match TRBD2. The ends lost 8 bases at V and 1 base at J; junction bases unmatched: 12. Germline CDR1 is MDHEN and CDR2 is SYDVKM. This CDR3 has 16 amino acids. The CDR3 region has the DNA TGTGCCAGCGAAGGCCCCCCGGGGGGGCTCCAAGAGACCCAGTACTTC. It translates to CASEGPPGGLQETQYF.

This clonotype came up a few times. V gene TRBV7-2 combines with J gene TRBJ1-5; 8 nucleotides match TRBD1. The CDR3 is 17 amino acids. Germline V gene sequence: CDR1 SGHTA, CDR2 FQGNSA. Unmatched junction bases numbered 9, after V lost 5 bases and J lost 0 bases. CDR3 nucleotides: TGTGCCAGCAGCATCACCGGGACAGGAGATAGCAATCAGCCCCAGCATTTT. This encodes CASSITGTGDSNQPQHF.

The chain carries TRBV7-2 and TRBJ1-1; D unresolved. From germline, CDR1 is SGHTA and CDR2 FQGNSA. Deletions cut 5 bases from V and 1 base from J, with 17 bases between. The CDR3 runs 16 residues. As DNA, the CDR3 is TGTGCCAGCAGCCCGAGGTGGGGATTCAGGAACACTGAAGCTTTCTTT. Encoded protein: CASSPRWGFRNTEAFF.

This clonotype was detected a few times. The chain is built from TRBV4-1 and TRBJ1-1; TRBD1 aligns across 12 bases. Germline loops: CDR1 MGHRA, CDR2 YSYEKL. The V segment lost 4 bases and the J segment 0 bases; nucleotides outside the gene matches: 12. This CDR3 has 19 residues. The CDR3 DNA is TGCGCCAGCAGCCGAGACCCGGGACAGGGGGCAACAATGAACACTGAAGCTTTCTTT. Protein: CASSRDPGQGATMNTEAFF.

This clonotype was seen ten or more times. V gene TRBV5-4 combines with J gene TRBJ2-3, with 9 bases matching TRBD1. V was clipped by 4 bases and J by 5 bases; unmatched bases: 5. CDR1 is SGHNT, CDR2 YYREEE, per germline (reference sequence). The CDR3 runs to 14 residues. CDR3 region: CASSRGQGVDTQYF. The DNA of the CDR3 is TGTGCCAGCAGCCGGGGACAGGGTGTAGATACGCAGTATTTT.

There are a few counts of this clonotype. The V and J genes are TRBV7-9 and TRBJ1-2; 8 bases map to TRBD1. Germline CDR1 is SEHNR and CDR2 is FQNEAQ (reference sequence). The CDR3 loop spans 13 amino acids. The ends lost 3 bases at V and 6 bases at J; junction bases unmatched: 3. Written as DNA, the CDR3 is TGTGCCAGCAGCTTGGGACAGGTGCATGGCTACACCTTC. This sequence encodes CASSLGQVHGYTF.

CDR3 in amino acids: CSARNGQPSSGNTIYF. Here the CDR3 DNA reads TGCAGTGCCCGCAACGGACAGCCTAGCTCTGGAAACACCATATATTTT. The V call is TRBV20-1, the J call TRBJ1-3; TRBD1 is a possible D gene (6 bases). From germline, CDR1 is DFQATT and CDR2 SNEGSKA (reference sequence). This CDR3 spans 16 amino acids. The ends were cut back, 6 bases at V and 0 bases at J, with 18 bases in the middle.

The chain has TRBV5-6 and TRBJ2-2, with D possibly matching TRBD1 (5 bases). The CDR3 totals 15 residues. The V gene lost 4 bases and the J gene lost 5 bases, with 15 bases spanning the gap. The V gene's germline CDR1 is SGHDT and CDR2 YYEEEE. This chain's CDR3 is CASSVGVGQTGELFF. The CDR3 coding sequence is TGTGCCAGCAGCGTAGGCGTGGGGCAAACCGGGGAGCTGTTTTTT.

The V gene is TRBV5-1, the J gene TRBJ2-7; D gene unclear. CDR1 and CDR2 (germline): SGHRS, YFSETQ. Trimming removed 7 bases at V and 3 bases at J, with 11 bases between. This CDR3 contains 12 residues. The CDR3 DNA follows: TGCGCCAGCTCCACAGAGAACTACGAGCAGTACTTC. It codes for CASSTENYEQYF.

This clonotype showed up many times. The rearrangement joins TRBV5-1 to TRBJ1-1; D gene ambiguous. This CDR3 has 14 amino acids. CDR1 and CDR2 from the germline V gene are SGHRS and YFSETQ. Trimming stripped 3 bases from V and 5 bases from J, with 14 bases between. The CDR3 loop is CASSSQVTATEAFF. The DNA for the CDR3 is TGCGCCAGCAGCTCGCAGGTCACCGCTACTGAAGCTTTCTTT. The full variable domain, with the rest looked up from reference TRBV5-1 and TRBJ1-1, is KAGVTQTPRYLIKTRGQQVTLSCSPISGHRSVSWYQQTPGQGLQFLFEYFSETQRNKGNFPGRFSGRQFSNSRSEMNVSTLELGDSALYLCASSSQVTATEAFFGQGTRLTVV.

The V and J genes are TRBV14 and TRBJ2-1, with D hard to call. The CDR3 is 16 residues long. Germline values: CDR1 SGHDN, CDR2 FVKESK. V dropped 0 bases and J dropped 0 bases, with 9 bases sitting between them. The CDR3 loop reads CASSQDFGASYNEQFF. The CDR3 nucleotides are TGTGCCAGCAGCCAAGATTTTGGTGCCTCCTACAATGAGCAGTTCTTC. Filled out from reference TRBV14 and TRBJ2-1, the complete variable domain reads EAGVTQFPSHSVIEKGQTVTLRCDPISGHDNLYWYRRVMGKEIKFLLHFVKESKQDESGMPNNRFLAERTGGTYSTLKVQPAELEDSGVYFCASSQDFGASYNEQFFGPGTRLTVL.

This clonotype has more than one count but fewer than ten. The rearrangement uses TRBV27 and TRBJ1-4; D call uncertain. Germline V CDR1 and CDR2: MNHEY, SMNVEV (reference sequence). Trimming pared 0 bases from V and 8 bases from J, leaving 10 bases between. The CDR3 runs 14 residues. CDR3 DNA sequence: TGTGCCAGCAGTTTATCAACCTACGGCGAAAAACTGTTTTTT. It codes for CASSLSTYGEKLFF.

The rearrangement links TRBV5-6 to TRBJ2-7, with D perhaps TRBD1 or TRBD2 (5 bases each). Trimming took off 0 bases at V and 0 bases at J, with 10 bases between the two ends. From germline, CDR1 is SGHDT and CDR2 YYEEEE. CDR3 length: 15 amino acids. The CDR3 nucleotides read TGTGCCAGCAGCTTGGGGGACGCCCGCTCCTACGAGCAGTACTTC. Residues: CASSLGDARSYEQYF.

V gene TRBV7-2 combines with J gene TRBJ2-2; no definite D call. The germline V and J ends were trimmed by 5 bases and 6 bases, with 19 bases remaining between them. The germline CDR1 and CDR2 sequences are SGHTA and FQGNSA. CDR3 size: 16 residues. The CDR3 reads CASSPPALESAGELFF. In DNA form, the CDR3 reads TGTGCCAGCAGCCCCCCGGCCCTAGAATCCGCCGGGGAGCTGTTTTTT.

This clonotype was picked up a small number of times. This chain uses TRBV28 with TRBJ2-7; TRBD1 matches at 7 bases. This CDR3 has 14 amino acids. Germline V gene data show CDR1 as MDHEN and CDR2 as SYDVKM. V lost 6 bases to trimming and J lost 4 bases; unmatched junction nucleotides: 9. The CDR3 coding sequence is TGTGCCAGCAGGGACCAGACAGGGTGGTACGAGCAGTACTTC. This sequence encodes CASRDQTGWYEQYF. The whole variable domain, filled in from reference TRBV28 and TRBJ2-7, reads DVKVTQSSRYLVKRTGEKVFLECVQDMDHENMFWYRQDPGLGLRLIYFSYDVKMKEKGDIPEGYSVSREKKERFSLILESASTNQTSMYLCASRDQTGWYEQYFGPGTRLTVT.

V gene TRBV6-1 combines with J gene TRBJ1-1; the D gene is possibly TRBD1 (6 bases). V shed 7 bases and J shed 3 bases, with 24 bases lying between them. This CDR3 is built from 17 residues. CDR1 MNHNS and CDR2 SASEGT come from the germline V gene. The CDR3 DNA follows: TGTGCCAGCACCGAACCCGAGTCATTACAGGGCGACACTGAAGCTTTCTTT. Its translation: CASTEPESLQGDTEAFF.

This clonotype has just a few counts. J is TRBJ2-7 and V is TRBV20-1; no reliable D call. The ends were cut back, 6 bases at V and 5 bases at J, with 17 bases in the middle. The CDR3 has 13 residues. Germline V CDR1 and CDR2: DFQATT, SNEGSKA (reference sequence). The CDR3 DNA reads as TGCAGTGCCACCCTTCCCCGAGTCGACGAGCAGTACTTC. Encoded protein: CSATLPRVDEQYF.

The chain uses TRBV7-6 and TRBJ1-6, with D maybe TRBD1 (6 bases). Trimming cost V 5 bases and J 7 bases, with 15 bases left between them. CDR1 is SGHVS and CDR2 is FNYEAQ in the germline V gene. This CDR3 spans 15 amino acids. The chain's CDR3 is CASSRARDKNSPLHF. In nucleotides, the CDR3 is TGTGCCAGCAGCCGCGCCCGGGACAAAAATTCACCCCTCCACTTT.

The chain uses TRBV28 and TRBJ2-7; 7 nucleotides agree with TRBD2. Germline loops: CDR1 MDHEN, CDR2 SYDVKM. The CDR3 contains 14 residues. V lost 7 bases to trimming and J lost 2 bases; unmatched junction nucleotides: 8. The DNA of the CDR3 is TGTGCCAGCACCCTAGGGCTAGCGGCCTACGAGCAGTACTTC. Protein: CASTLGLAAYEQYF.